This T cell receptor (beta chain) derives from a study of blood T cell repertoires in COVID-19. Study information: Material from acute and convalescent COVID-19 was sourced from the United States, Italy and Spain. In each case, the material was cDNA or gDNA derived from T cells, B-cell-depleted T cells, or PBMCs.

Per the germline V gene, CDR1 is MDHEN and CDR2 is SYDVKM. The CDR3 runs to 14 residues. Between the trimmed V and J ends, which lost 3 bases and 3 bases, there was a span of 8 bases. Authors' methods: Amplification from reference gene primers served as the basis for estimated nucleated cell counts. Only in-frame clones appear in the TCRdb table, and some are missing; sequencing was by immunoSEQ multiplex PCR. The V and J calls and clone size come from that table; D and trimming were worked out from the DNA. The repertoire holds approximately 260,000 clones, with more than 60% as singletons. Material for sequencing was peripheral blood. This chain connects TRBV28 to TRBJ2-2; no clear D gene. This receptor was obtained from a woman aged 35 to 49 with active or convalescent COVID-19. The DNA for the CDR3 is TGTGCCAGCAGTTTGGGCCCACACACCGGGGAGCTGTTTTTT. As protein: CASSLGPHTGELFF. Full variable domain (remainder filled in from reference TRBV28 and TRBJ2-2): DVKVTQSSRYLVKRTGEKVFLECVQDMDHENMFWYRQDPGLGLRLIYFSYDVKMKEKGDIPEGYSVSREKKERFSLILESASTNQTSMYLCASSLGPHTGELFFGEGSRLTVL.